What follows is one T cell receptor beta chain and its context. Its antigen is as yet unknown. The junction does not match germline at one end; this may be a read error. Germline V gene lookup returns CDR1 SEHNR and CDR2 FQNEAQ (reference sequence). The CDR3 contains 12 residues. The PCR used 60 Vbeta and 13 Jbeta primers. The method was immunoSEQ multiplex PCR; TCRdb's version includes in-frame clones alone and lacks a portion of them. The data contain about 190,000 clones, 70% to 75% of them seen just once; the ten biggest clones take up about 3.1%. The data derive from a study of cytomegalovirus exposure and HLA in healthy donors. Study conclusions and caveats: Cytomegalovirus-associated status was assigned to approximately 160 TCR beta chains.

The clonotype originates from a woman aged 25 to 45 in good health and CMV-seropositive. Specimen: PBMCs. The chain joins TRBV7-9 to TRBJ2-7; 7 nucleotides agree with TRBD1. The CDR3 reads CSSSYGQAEQYF. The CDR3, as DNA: TGTTCCAGCAGCTACGGACAGGCCGAGCAGTACTTC.